This T cell receptor (beta chain) was recorded in a study of technical replicates of blood from a handful of donors. Assay: immunoSEQ multiplex PCR; the TCRdb copy retains only in-frame clones and omits some. Found here are some 90,000 clones, roughly 95% of them singletons; the top ten hold around 0.3%. This clone was counted a few times. The CDR3 covers 15 residues. Germline CDR1 SGHTA, CDR2 FQGNSA. Trimming removed 1 base at V and 9 bases at J, with 19 bases between. This chain links TRBV7-2 with TRBJ2-7, with D perhaps matching TRBD2 (6 bases). This receptor was taken from a human donor in good health. The sample consisted of T cells isolated from PBMCs. The CDR3 region is CASSLDAGTQVGQYF. As DNA, the CDR3 is TGTGCCAGCAGCTTAGATGCGGGGACCCAAGTCGGGCAGTACTTC.